This T cell receptor (beta chain) was observed in a study of T cell responses to AZD1222 COVID-19 vaccine. Study findings and constraints: As reported, nearly half of all spike-specific TCRs target variant regions that are unmutated. Only five to seven individuals given AZD1222 were seropositive at baseline. Spike-spanning, vaccine-associated CD4 TCRs were dominant at 160-218 and 743-854. Donors skewed white British and female; clonal diversity was possibly underestimated.

This CDR3 has 13 amino acids. CDR1 and CDR2 (germline): MDHEN, SYDVKM. The germline V and J ends were trimmed by 5 bases and 5 bases, with 10 bases remaining between them. This clone has more than one count but fewer than ten. Antigen: not known. Generated by immunoSEQ multiplex PCR, the TCRdb table keeps only in-frame clones and is missing some. The sample contains roughly 150,000 clones, approximately 90% of which appear only once. The chain uses TRBV28 and TRBJ1-5; maybe TRBD1 (6 bases). The sequence came from an adult in good health. Sequencing was performed on peripheral blood, taken on day 0 of MenACWY control vaccination. The CDR3 sequence is CASSPYRDQPQHF. The CDR3 nucleotides read TGTGCCAGCAGTCCTTACAGGGATCAGCCCCAGCATTTT.